The 21 T cell receptor beta chains below were found in one sample sequenced in a study of cytotoxic CD8 clonotypes in ibrutinib-treated CLL. TCRdb's table, derived via immunoSEQ multiplex PCR, lists solely in-frame clones and lacks some. Here the sample spans some 200,000 clones, around three quarters being singletons. Source: PBMCs, taken after 24 months of ibrutinib treatment. These receptor sequences come from a human donor with chronic lymphocytic leukemia.

This clone was observed a single time. This chain connects TRBV2 to TRBJ2-5; D remains unclear. Germline V lookup: CDR1 SNHLY, CDR2 FYNNEI. CDR3 length equals 13 residues. Trimming removed 1 base at V and 13 bases at J, with 16 bases between. CDR3 residues: CASSEVSGPLGYF. CDR3 in DNA: TGTGCCAGCAGTGAAGTATCCGGACCTCTGGGGTACTTC.

V is TRBV5-4 and J is TRBJ2-1; D ambiguous. The CDR3 covers 14 residues. V lost 3 bases and J 1 base, leaving 8 bases between the germline ends. Germline assignment: CDR1 SGHNT and CDR2 YYREEE (reference sequence). CDR3 coding DNA: TGTGCCAGCAGCTCGGGTTTATCCTACAATGAGCAGTTCTTC. Residues: CASSSGLSYNEQFF.

The rearrangement uses TRBV27 and TRBJ2-1; no clear D. The CDR3 length is 17 residues. Per germline, CDR1 MNHEY and CDR2 SMNVEV (reference sequence). Trimming removed 7 bases from V and 0 bases from J, with 19 bases in between. CDR3 nucleotide sequence: TGTGCCAGCATTCGCCGGATAACCAAGAGCTCCTACAATGAGCAGTTCTTC. Amino acid sequence: CASIRRITKSSYNEQFF.

This chain uses TRBV2 with TRBJ2-5, with TRBD2 matching over 9 bases. Trimming cost V 4 bases and J 2 bases; bases outside gene matches: 2. The CDR3 contains 14 residues. Looked up from germline, CDR1 is SNHLY and CDR2 is FYNNEI. CDR3 DNA sequence: TGTGCCAGCAGTGGGACTAGCGCACAAGAGACCCAGTACTTC. Translating gives CASSGTSAQETQYF.

The CDR3 nucleotides are TGTGCCAGCCTGGGTCGGGAGAGGGGCACAGATACGCAGTATTTT. Protein product: CASLGRERGTDTQYF. The rearrangement links TRBV25-1 to TRBJ2-3, with D perhaps TRBD2 (6 bases). The V and J ends lost 8 bases and 1 base respectively, with 16 bases between them. The CDR3 extends over 15 amino acids. Per the germline V gene, CDR1 is MGHDK and CDR2 is SYGVNS.

This clone was detected only once. The rearrangement links TRBV5-1 to TRBJ1-3; D is unclear. The germline gives CDR1 SGHRS, CDR2 YFSETQ. CDR3 length: 15 amino acids. Trimming shortened V by 5 bases and J by 0 bases, and 12 bases separated the two germline ends. CDR3 in amino acids: CASRSGENSGNTIYF. DNA of the CDR3: TGCGCCAGCAGGAGCGGAGAGAACTCTGGAAACACCATATATTTT. The full variable domain, completed using reference TRBV5-1 and TRBJ1-3, is KAGVTQTPRYLIKTRGQQVTLSCSPISGHRSVSWYQQTPGQGLQFLFEYFSETQRNKGNFPGRFSGRQFSNSRSEMNVSTLELGDSALYLCASRSGENSGNTIYFGEGSWLTVV.

This clone appeared a few times. The rearrangement uses TRBV6-1 and TRBJ2-7, with TRBD1 identical over 7 bases. Germline V lookup: CDR1 MNHNS, CDR2 SASEGT. The V and J ends lost 1 base and 5 bases, in that order; junction bases with no gene match: 5. CDR3 size: 14 residues. Here the CDR3 reads CASSEGDRAHEQYF. DNA of the CDR3: TGTGCCAGCAGTGAAGGAGACAGGGCCCACGAGCAGTACTTC.

The V gene is TRBV14, the J gene TRBJ2-7; 8 bases are a match to TRBD1. Losses at the gene ends were 7 bases for V and 3 bases for J; bases not matched to a gene: 5. Germline V gives CDR1 SGHDN, CDR2 FVKESK. The CDR3 sequence is 13 residues long. CDR3 in amino acids: CASMRTGNYEQYF. The CDR3 bases are TGTGCCAGCATGAGGACAGGGAACTACGAGCAGTACTTC.

V is TRBV7-6 and J is TRBJ2-3; possibly TRBD2 for D (5 bases). This CDR3 is built from 14 residues. The germline CDR1 and CDR2 sequences are SGHVS and FNYEAQ. Trimming removed 3 bases from V and 2 bases from J, with 9 bases in between. The CDR3 nucleotides are TGTGCCAGCAGCTTGGGGAGCGACACAGATACGCAGTATTTT. It codes for CASSLGSDTDTQYF.

The chain is built from TRBV4-3 and TRBJ2-7, with 9 nucleotides matching TRBD2. This CDR3 is 19 amino acids long. Germline-derived CDR1 and CDR2 are LGHNA and YSLEER. The trim removed 0 bases at V and 6 bases at J, leaving 18 bases unmatched. For the CDR3, the DNA is TGCGCCAGCAGCCAAGAGGTCTTGACTAGCGGAAATCAAGGGGGCGAGCAGTACTTC. The encoded protein is CASSQEVLTSGNQGGEQYF.

This clone came up a few times. This chain links TRBV4-1 with TRBJ1-5; no clear D. This CDR3 has 15 residues. Germline CDR1 is MGHRA and CDR2 is YSYEKL. Trimming shortened V by 0 bases and J by 4 bases, and 10 bases separated the two germline ends. The CDR3 region has the DNA TGCGCCAGCAGCCAAGACAAGAGCAGGAATCAGCCCCAGCATTTT. Amino acids: CASSQDKSRNQPQHF.

In this sample, this clone turned up a few times. V and J are TRBV19 and TRBJ2-7; D perhaps matches TRBD2 (7 bases). Germline lookup yields CDR1 LNHDA and CDR2 SQIVND (reference sequence). Trimming took 3 bases from V and 4 from J, leaving 13 bases between them. The length of the CDR3 is 14 residues. The CDR3 DNA follows: TGTGCCAGTAGTATCGGCCGGGGGGCTTACGAGCAGTACTTC. It is translated as CASSIGRGAYEQYF.

The CDR3 DNA reads TGCGCCAGCAGCACCGTCACTAGCGGGAGTTGGGTCGTCTACAATGAGCAGTTCTTC. This codes for CASSTVTSGSWVVYNEQFF. This sequence joins TRBV5-1 and TRBJ2-1; 11 positions match TRBD2. V dropped 4 bases and J dropped 3; count of bases not matched to a gene: 15. CDR1 SGHRS and CDR2 YFSETQ come from the germline V gene. The CDR3 is 19 residues long. The whole variable domain, filled in from reference TRBV5-1 and TRBJ2-1, reads KAGVTQTPRYLIKTRGQQVTLSCSPISGHRSVSWYQQTPGQGLQFLFEYFSETQRNKGNFPGRFSGRQFSNSRSEMNVSTLELGDSALYLCASSTVTSGSWVVYNEQFFGPGTRLTVL.

V is TRBV5-1 and J is TRBJ2-7; D possibly matches TRBD1 or TRBD2 (5 bases each). The CDR3 sequence is 13 residues long. Trimming cost V 7 bases and J 2 bases, with 13 bases left between them. Germline CDR1 is SGHRS and CDR2 is YFSETQ. CDR3 coding DNA: TGCGCCAGCGCGTGGGACGGCACCTACGAGCAGTACTTC. Residues: CASAWDGTYEQYF.

The chain uses TRBV4-2 and TRBJ1-2; unclear D gene. Looked up from germline, CDR1 is LGHNA and CDR2 is YNFKEQ. Deletions cut 7 bases from V and 5 bases from J, with 17 bases between. This CDR3 is built from 14 residues. The CDR3 reads CASNPSDFVYGYTF. The CDR3 DNA reads as TGTGCCAGCAACCCGTCCGATTTTGTTTATGGCTACACCTTC.

This chain connects TRBV5-1 to TRBJ2-5; 9 bases line up with TRBD2. The V gene's germline CDR1 is SGHRS and CDR2 YFSETQ. This CDR3 contains 17 residues. After removal of 0 bases from V and 5 bases from J, the junction contained 11 bases not matched to a gene. Here the CDR3 DNA reads TGCGCCAGCAGCTTGGCTGCTAGCGGGGTGGGTGTGGAGACCCAGTACTTC. Its protein is CASSLAASGVGVETQYF.

V usage is TRBV6-7 and J usage is TRBJ2-2, with 12 bases lining up with TRBD2. TRBV6-7 qualifies as an ORF whose function is uncertain. CDR3 length: 17 residues. J lost 7 bases, V lost 6 bases, and 12 bases had no gene match. This CDR3 is CASSYAGLAGRGGELFF. The CDR3 DNA sequence: TGTGCCAGCAGCTACGCCGGACTAGCGGGGAGGGGCGGGGAGCTGTTTTTT.

This clone was counted a single time. The chain has TRBV18 and TRBJ2-3, with D perhaps TRBD1 (6 bases). The CDR3 is 15 amino acids. Trimming left V 9 bases short and J 1 base short, with 17 bases between. Germline loops: CDR1 KGHSH, CDR2 LQKENI. The CDR3 here is CASSSRAGGTDTQYF. The CDR3, as DNA: TGTGCCAGTTCTTCTAGGGCAGGGGGCACAGATACGCAGTATTTT.

The chain is built from TRBV29-1 and TRBJ2-1, with 11 bases identical to TRBD2. CDR1 SQVTM and CDR2 ANQGSEA come from the germline V gene. After removal of 7 bases from V and 9 bases from J, the junction contained 11 bases not matched to a gene. There are 14 residues in the CDR3. Written as DNA, the CDR3 is TGCAGCGCTACTTCACTAGCGGGAGTCTTTGAGCAGTTCTTC. It specifies CSATSLAGVFEQFF.

V gene TRBV10-3 combines with J gene TRBJ1-6, with 8 nucleotides matching TRBD1. Germline loops: CDR1 ENHRY, CDR2 SYGVKD. Trimming cost V 5 bases and J 9 bases; bases outside gene matches: 6. The CDR3 contains 14 residues. The chain's CDR3 is CAISPDRESSPLHF. In DNA form, the CDR3 reads TGTGCCATCAGTCCGGACAGGGAGAGTTCACCCCTCCACTTT.

This chain connects TRBV4-2 to TRBJ1-4, with D possibly being TRBD1 (5 bases). The germline V gene has CDR1 LGHNA and CDR2 YNFKEQ. This CDR3 has 15 residues. Trimming stripped 5 bases from V and 0 bases from J, with 10 bases between. CDR3 residues: CASSGRGATNEKLFF. In DNA, the CDR3 is TGTGCCAGCAGCGGGAGGGGAGCAACTAATGAAAAACTGTTTTTT.